Listed below are T cell receptor beta chains from one sample, sequenced in a study of T cell changes during pregnancy in multiple sclerosis. Sequencing was performed with immunoSEQ multiplex PCR; in TCRdb, only in-frame clones are kept and a portion is missing. The repertoire holds 65,000 to 85,000 clones, with around 90% as singletons. The input for sequencing was peripheral blood, taken after pregnancy. These receptors were collected from a female donor in good health, enrolled as a control in a pregnancy study. The CDR3 runs from the conserved cysteine through the conserved F or W. D genes are given only for firm matches. Size is omitted from some rows. Given values are once, few, many or a class for expanded clones.

J: TRBJ2-2
size: once
V: TRBV9
D: TRBD2
DNA: TGTGCCAGCAGCGCCGGACTAGCTTTAACCGGGGAGCTGTTTTTT
CDR3: CASSAGLALTGELFF

J: TRBJ2-7
size: NA
V: TRBV18
D: NA
DNA: TGTGCCAGCTCACCCCTCAGCGGGTCCTACGAGCAGTACTTC
CDR3: CASSPLSGSYEQYF

J: TRBJ1-2
size: NA
V: TRBV5-6
D: NA
DNA: TGTGCCAGCAGCTTGGAAACAGGGCTAGGATATGGCTACACCTTC
CDR3: CASSLETGLGYGYTF

J: TRBJ1-1
size: NA
V: TRBV13
D: NA
DNA: TGTGCCAGCAGTCAGGGGTACACTGAAGCTTTCTTT
CDR3: CASSQGYTEAFF

J: TRBJ2-7
size: NA
V: TRBV30
D: TRBD1
DNA: TGTGCCTGGAGTACCGGGACAGGGAAATTCCGCGAGCAGTACTTC
CDR3: CAWSTGTGKFREQYF

J: TRBJ1-1
size: NA
V: TRBV5-1
D: NA
DNA: TGCGCCAGCAGCTTGGATGGGGGGGGGACTGAAGCTTTCTTT
CDR3: CASSLDGGGTEAFF

J: TRBJ2-7
size: NA
V: TRBV4-3
D: NA
DNA: TGCGCCAGCAGCCAAGATGGGGCGGTGGTTTACGAGCAGTACTTC
CDR3: CASSQDGAVVYEQYF

J: TRBJ2-3
size: NA
V: TRBV5-1
D: NA
DNA: TGCGCCAGCAGCTTGGCTAGCTTAGCAGATACGCAGTATTTT
CDR3: CASSLASLADTQYF

J: TRBJ2-7
size: NA
V: TRBV11-3
D: NA
DNA: TGTGCCAGCAGCGCCCGGTCGGGGAGTTCCTACGAGCAGTACTTC
CDR3: CASSARSGSSYEQYF

J: TRBJ1-5
size: NA
V: TRBV18
D: NA
DNA: TGTGCCAGCTCACCACTCCCGACAGCTAATCAGCCCCAGCATTTT
CDR3: CASSPLPTANQPQHF

J: TRBJ1-1
size: few
V: TRBV7-9
D: NA
DNA: TGTGCCAGCAGCTTACGGGGGGAGAGCGGCACTGAAGCTTTCTTT
CDR3: CASSLRGESGTEAFF

J: TRBJ1-1
size: NA
V: TRBV30
D: NA
DNA: TGTGCCTGGGGGGACAAGGGGGACACTGAAGCTTTCTTT
CDR3: CAWGDKGDTEAFF

J: TRBJ1-2
size: NA
V: TRBV30
D: TRBD1
DNA: TGTGCCTGGCGCATTCGGACAGGGGTTAACTATGGCTACACCTTC
CDR3: CAWRIRTGVNYGYTF

J: TRBJ2-2
size: NA
V: TRBV5-1
D: NA
DNA: TGCGCCAGCAGCTTGGACAGGGCCGGGGAGCTGTTTTTT
CDR3: CASSLDRAGELFF

J: TRBJ1-1
size: NA
V: TRBV7-9
D: NA
DNA: TGTGCCAGCAGCGATAGGGGCTTGAGCACTGAAGCTTTCTTT
CDR3: CASSDRGLSTEAFF

J: TRBJ2-1
size: once
V: TRBV4-1
D: TRBD2
DNA: TGCGCCAGCAGCCAAGCGTACGGGGGGGCCTACAATGAGCAGTTCTTC
CDR3: CASSQAYGGAYNEQFF

J: TRBJ2-1
size: NA
V: TRBV5-1
D: TRBD2
DNA: TGCGCCAGCAGCTTCAACGGGCTAGCGGGGGTCTACAATGAGCAGTTCTTC
CDR3: CASSFNGLAGVYNEQFF

J: TRBJ1-6
size: NA
V: TRBV27
D: NA
DNA: TGTGCCAGCAGGCTCACGGGGGGGTTCTCCTATAATTCACCCCTCCACTTT
CDR3: CASRLTGGFSYNSPLHF

J: TRBJ2-3
size: NA
V: TRBV7-6
D: TRBD2
DNA: TGTGCCAGCAGCTTAGGCGGGGGGGGTACGACCGATACGCAGTATTTT
CDR3: CASSLGGGGTTDTQYF

J: TRBJ2-2
size: NA
V: TRBV18
D: NA
DNA: TGTGCCAGCTCACCACCGGCTAGCGCGAACACCGGGGAGCTGTTTTTT
CDR3: CASSPPASANTGELFF

J: TRBJ1-6
size: NA
V: TRBV7-6
D: NA
DNA: TGTGCCAGCAGCCCGAACACGAATTCACCCCTCCACTTT
CDR3: CASSPNTNSPLHF

J: TRBJ1-2
size: NA
V: TRBV6-5
D: NA
DNA: TGTGCCAGCAGTCCCAGCGGGATTAACTATGGCTACACCTTC
CDR3: CASSPSGINYGYTF

J: TRBJ1-1
size: NA
V: TRBV19
D: NA
DNA: TGTGCCAGTAGTCCGCGGGGGCTAATATCTGAAGCTTTCTTT
CDR3: CASSPRGLISEAFF

J: TRBJ2-7
size: NA
V: TRBV11-2
D: TRBD2
DNA: TGTGCCAGCAGCACAAGTCGGACTAGCGGGAAGGGCGAGCAGTACTTC
CDR3: CASSTSRTSGKGEQYF

J: TRBJ1-6
size: NA
V: TRBV19
D: TRBD1
DNA: TGTGCCAGTAGTATAGATCTAGGTGCAGGGGGCCTAAATTCACCCCTCCACTTT
CDR3: CASSIDLGAGGLNSPLHF

J: TRBJ1-5
size: NA
V: TRBV6-1
D: TRBD1
DNA: TGTGCCAGCAGGGAACAGGGGAATAGCAATCAGCCCCAGCATTTT
CDR3: CASREQGNSNQPQHF

J: TRBJ1-5
size: NA
V: TRBV9
D: NA
DNA: TGTGCCAGCAGCCCAACAGGGTCGGGTCAGCCCCAGCATTTT
CDR3: CASSPTGSGQPQHF

J: TRBJ2-1
size: few
V: TRBV11-1
D: TRBD1
DNA: TGTGCCAGCAGCTTAGGGTTAGGGACAGGGGCCTACAATGAGCAGTTCTTC
CDR3: CASSLGLGTGAYNEQFF

J: TRBJ1-1
size: once
V: TRBV5-1
D: NA
DNA: TGCGTCAGCAGTTCCGGGAACACTGAAGCTTTCTTT
CDR3: CVSSSGNTEAFF

J: TRBJ2-7
size: NA
V: TRBV20-1
D: TRBD2
DNA: TGCAGTACGCGGGAGTACGAGCAGTACTTC
CDR3: CSTREYEQYF

J: TRBJ2-2
size: NA
V: TRBV4-3
D: TRBD1
DNA: TGCGCCAGCAGCCAAGATTGGACGGGACAGGGGGCAACCGGGGAGCTGTTTTTT
CDR3: CASSQDWTGQGATGELFF

J: TRBJ2-5
size: few
V: TRBV5-5
D: NA
DNA: TGTGCCAGCAGCCCGTACCAAGAGACCCAGTACTTC
CDR3: CASSPYQETQYF

J: TRBJ1-5
size: NA
V: TRBV5-4
D: TRBD1
DNA: TGTGCCAGCAGCTTGGGCGGGTCAGGGGGCTTTCAGCCCCAGCATTTT
CDR3: CASSLGGSGGFQPQHF

J: TRBJ2-4
size: NA
V: TRBV5-4
D: NA
DNA: TGTGCCAGCAGCCTTCCCGAGGAGGGAAAAAACATTCAGTACTTC
CDR3: CASSLPEEGKNIQYF

J: TRBJ1-4
size: NA
V: TRBV7-9
D: NA
DNA: TGTGCCAGCAGCTTACCAGGTGGAAATGAAAAACTGTTTTTT
CDR3: CASSLPGGNEKLFF

J: TRBJ2-2
size: NA
V: TRBV18
D: NA
DNA: TGTGCCAGCTCACCATTAAACACCGGGGAGCTGTTTTTT
CDR3: CASSPLNTGELFF

J: TRBJ1-5
size: NA
V: TRBV5-5
D: NA
DNA: TGTGCCAGCAGCTTCGGGGCTAGCGGGAGTCTGCCCCAGCATTTT
CDR3: CASSFGASGSLPQHF

J: TRBJ2-1
size: NA
V: TRBV7-2
D: TRBD1
DNA: TGTGCCAGCAGACCACCCGGGACAGCATACAATGAGCAGTTCTTC
CDR3: CASRPPGTAYNEQFF

J: TRBJ2-1
size: NA
V: TRBV27
D: NA
DNA: TGTGCCAGCAGTTTAGACAGATACAATGAGCAGTTCTTC
CDR3: CASSLDRYNEQFF

J: TRBJ2-1
size: NA
V: TRBV10-3
D: NA
DNA: TGTGCCACCGGAGTTCCCAGCGGCGATGAGCAGTTCTTC
CDR3: CATGVPSGDEQFF

J: TRBJ1-5
size: NA
V: TRBV6-5
D: NA
DNA: TGTGCCAGCAGACAGGGAAGCAATCAGCCCCAGCATTTT
CDR3: CASRQGSNQPQHF

J: TRBJ2-3
size: NA
V: TRBV5-1
D: NA
DNA: TGCGCCAGCAGCTCGAGTAGCGGTAGCACAGATACGCAGTATTTT
CDR3: CASSSSSGSTDTQYF

J: TRBJ2-2
size: once
V: TRBV6-6
D: NA
DNA: TGTGCCAGTCGCGACTACGACACCGGGGAGCTGTTTTTT
CDR3: CASRDYDTGELFF

J: TRBJ1-2
size: NA
V: TRBV10-3
D: TRBD1
DNA: TGTGCCATCAGTGAGTCGGACAGGTACTATGGCTACACCTTC
CDR3: CAISESDRYYGYTF

J: TRBJ1-3
size: NA
V: TRBV4-3
D: NA
DNA: TGCGCCAGCAGCCAGGCGGGGGGTGTAAACACCATATATTTT
CDR3: CASSQAGGVNTIYF

J: TRBJ2-5
size: NA
V: TRBV6-5
D: NA
DNA: TGTGCCAGCAGCCTCACGACACAAGAGACCCAGTACTTC
CDR3: CASSLTTQETQYF

J: TRBJ2-3
size: NA
V: TRBV4-3
D: NA
DNA: TGCGCCAGCAGCCAAGAGAGTAGCGTCACAGATACGCAGTATTTT
CDR3: CASSQESSVTDTQYF

J: TRBJ2-1
size: NA
V: TRBV25-1
D: TRBD2
DNA: TGTGCCAGCAGTTCGAGACTAGCGGGGTGGGGGGACAATGAGCAGTTCTTC
CDR3: CASSSRLAGWGDNEQFF